The 23 T cell receptor beta chains presented below share a single source sample, sequenced in a study of cytomegalovirus exposure and HLA in healthy donors. PCR was performed using 60 Vbeta and 13 Jbeta primers. Using immunoSEQ multiplex PCR, the repertoire was profiled, and TCRdb retains in-frame clones only, with some absent. The sample includes fewer than 150,000 clones, 70% to 80% seen only once; the top ten take around 4.9%. Sequencing was performed on PBMCs. These receptor sequences come from a male donor in good health and CMV-seronegative.

The CDR3 reads CASTAAVNNEQFF. CDR3 DNA sequence: TGTGCCAGTACGGCGGCCGTCAACAATGAGCAGTTCTTC. This sequence joins TRBV19 and TRBJ2-1; D not resolved. CDR1 is LNHDA, CDR2 SQIVND, per germline (reference sequence). The CDR3 length is 13 residues. The V end was cut by 7 bases, the J end by 5 bases, with 12 bases between.

The chain links TRBV9 to TRBJ2-1, with 11 positions matching TRBD2. Germline-derived CDR1 and CDR2 are SGDLS and YYNGEE. V dropped 4 bases and J dropped 6; count of bases not matched to a gene: 12. The CDR3 runs to 17 residues. Written as DNA, the CDR3 is TGTGCCAGCAGCTCGCGACTAGCGGGGTTGGGGGGCAATGAGCAGTTCTTC. Translation: CASSSRLAGLGGNEQFF.

The rearrangement links TRBV20-1 to TRBJ1-1; D uncertain. This CDR3 is built from 11 residues. V lost 5 bases and J 0 bases, leaving 4 bases between the germline ends. The germline V gene encodes CDR1 DFQATT and CDR2 SNEGSKA (reference sequence). The CDR3 protein is CSAPMNTEAFF. Here the CDR3 DNA reads TGCAGTGCTCCTATGAACACTGAAGCTTTCTTT.

The V and J genes are TRBV4-1 and TRBJ2-1, with 7 bases lining up with TRBD2. J lost 4 bases, V lost 4 bases, and 13 bases had no gene match. The CDR3 loop spans 17 amino acids. Germline CDR1 and CDR2: MGHRA and YSYEKL. As DNA, the CDR3 is TGCGCCAGCAGCCCGGCCCACGAGCGGGGAAGGTACAATGAGCAGTTCTTC. The encoded protein is CASSPAHERGRYNEQFF.

There are a few counts of this clone. The rearrangement links TRBV13 to TRBJ2-7, with a weak D call TRBD2 (5 bases). Trimming took off 6 bases at V and 4 bases at J, with 10 bases between the two ends. CDR3 length equals 12 residues. The germline gives CDR1 PRHDT, CDR2 FYEKMQ (reference sequence). The CDR3 DNA reads TGTGCCAGCAGTCGGCGACTATACGAGCAGTACTTC. Translating gives CASSRRLYEQYF.

The CDR3 bases are TGCGCCAGCAGCCCGGGACTTGCGGATTCACCCCTCCACTTT. This encodes CASSPGLADSPLHF. The chain joins TRBV5-1 to TRBJ1-6; TRBD1 is a possible D gene (5 bases). Germline lookup yields CDR1 SGHRS and CDR2 YFSETQ. The V gene lost 4 bases and the J gene lost 8 bases, with 13 bases spanning the gap. The CDR3 has 14 residues.

The chain carries TRBV7-2 and TRBJ2-7; TRBD2 agrees at 10 bases. Germline values: CDR1 SGHTA, CDR2 FQGNSA. The CDR3 is made up of 14 amino acids. V was pared by 5 bases and J by 7 bases, with 8 bases of the junction left unmatched. CDR3: CASSTGSGGGEQYF. Here the CDR3 DNA reads TGTGCCAGCAGCACGGGGAGCGGGGGGGGAGAGCAGTACTTC.

The rearrangement joins TRBV29-1 to TRBJ2-3, with TRBD1 matching 10 bases. After removal of 6 bases from V and 1 base from J, the junction contained 7 bases not matched to a gene. The CDR3 extends over 15 amino acids. Germline V gene data show CDR1 as SQVTM and CDR2 as ANQGSEA. For the CDR3, the DNA is TGCAGCGTCACCCGAGGGACAGGGGGCACAGATACGCAGTATTTT. Residues: CSVTRGTGGTDTQYF.

This chain uses TRBV19 with TRBJ2-1, with TRBD2 matching over 7 bases. V lost 7 bases, J lost 5 bases, and 8 bases stayed unmatched. The length of the CDR3 is 14 residues. Germline loops: CDR1 LNHDA, CDR2 SQIVND (reference sequence). The CDR3 DNA reads as TGTGCCAGTAACCCGGGGGGTTTGGACAATGAGCAGTTCTTC. Protein sequence: CASNPGGLDNEQFF.

This sequence joins TRBV5-1 and TRBJ2-1; TRBD2 matches at 10 bases. V lost 5 bases, J lost 4 bases, and 6 bases stayed unmatched. Looked up from germline, CDR1 is SGHRS and CDR2 is YFSETQ. This CDR3 comprises 15 residues. The CDR3 region has the DNA TGCGCCAGCAGTCAAGGACTAGCGGTATACAATGAGCAGTTCTTC. This sequence encodes CASSQGLAVYNEQFF. The variable domain in full, with the rest retrieved from reference TRBV5-1 and TRBJ2-1, is KAGVTQTPRYLIKTRGQQVTLSCSPISGHRSVSWYQQTPGQGLQFLFEYFSETQRNKGNFPGRFSGRQFSNSRSEMNVSTLELGDSALYLCASSQGLAVYNEQFFGPGTRLTVL.

The V and J genes are TRBV29-1 and TRBJ1-5, with D possibly matching TRBD1 (5 bases). V was clipped by 4 bases and J by 2 bases, with 12 bases between them. The CDR3 consists of 14 residues. In germline, CDR1 is SQVTM, CDR2 ANQGSEA. CDR3 residues: CSVAFQGGNQPQHF. The DNA for the CDR3 is TGCAGCGTTGCGTTCCAGGGTGGCAATCAGCCCCAGCATTTT.

The chain carries TRBV7-8 and TRBJ2-1; 7 nucleotides match TRBD1. The V gene end was trimmed by 8 bases and the J gene end by 3 bases; junction bases not matched to a gene: 4. The CDR3 sequence is 13 residues long. Looked up from germline, CDR1 is SGHVS and CDR2 is FQNEAQ. This CDR3 is CASGRQGYNEQFF. As DNA, the CDR3 is TGTGCCAGCGGGAGACAGGGCTACAATGAGCAGTTCTTC.

The rearrangement links TRBV7-2 to TRBJ2-1; D might be TRBD2 (5 bases). Trimming pared 4 bases from V and 5 bases from J, leaving 15 bases between. The CDR3 consists of 15 residues. Germline CDR1 and CDR2: SGHTA and FQGNSA. The CDR3 loop is CASSSPSSRDNEQFF. The CDR3 DNA sequence: TGTGCCAGCAGCTCACCTAGCTCGCGAGACAATGAGCAGTTCTTC.

This clone was observed a handful of times. CDR3 protein: CASSFPGPYEQYF. The DNA of the CDR3 is TGTGCCAGCAGTTTCCCGGGTCCTTACGAGCAGTACTTC. The chain recombines TRBV28 with TRBJ2-7; D gene ambiguous. The CDR3 loop spans 13 amino acids. Germline CDR1 MDHEN, CDR2 SYDVKM. V was clipped by 3 bases and J by 4 bases, with 10 bases between them. Drawing the rest from reference TRBV28 and TRBJ2-7, the complete variable domain is DVKVTQSSRYLVKRTGEKVFLECVQDMDHENMFWYRQDPGLGLRLIYFSYDVKMKEKGDIPEGYSVSREKKERFSLILESASTNQTSMYLCASSFPGPYEQYFGPGTRLTVT.

Written as DNA, the CDR3 is TGTGCCAGCGGAAAACTAGCGGGGAGACCAGATACGCAGTATTTT. It translates to CASGKLAGRPDTQYF. This chain connects TRBV2 to TRBJ2-3, with 10 bases matching TRBD2. The germline V gene has CDR1 SNHLY and CDR2 FYNNEI. Trimming removed 8 bases from V and 4 bases from J; junction bases left unmatched: 9. This CDR3 is built from 15 residues.

The V gene is TRBV7-6, the J gene TRBJ2-7; 7 bases line up with TRBD1. CDR3 length: 18 residues. V was clipped by 1 base and J by 3 bases; unmatched bases: 15. Per germline, CDR1 SGHVS and CDR2 FNYEAQ. In DNA, the CDR3 is TGTGCCAGCAGCTTAGGGGCAGCCGGGACAGCAACTAGCTACGAGCAGTACTTC. Its translation: CASSLGAAGTATSYEQYF.

V usage is TRBV7-6 and J usage is TRBJ2-5; the match to TRBD2 covers 11 bases. V dropped 10 bases and J dropped 5; count of bases not matched to a gene: 6. This CDR3 is 13 amino acids long. Germline values: CDR1 SGHVS, CDR2 FNYEAQ. Here the CDR3 reads CATTSGVQETQYF. The CDR3, as DNA: TGTGCCACGACTAGCGGGGTCCAGGAGACCCAGTACTTC.

There are a few counts of this clone. This sequence joins TRBV28 and TRBJ1-1, with a weak D call TRBD1 (6 bases). V gave up 6 bases and J gave up 2 bases, with 16 bases separating them. Germline CDR1 is MDHEN and CDR2 is SYDVKM. The CDR3 totals 15 residues. CDR3 sequence reads: CASSPWGRTNTEAFF. The CDR3 DNA reads TGTGCCAGCAGCCCCTGGGGGCGGACAAACACTGAAGCTTTCTTT.

This clone was seen only once. The V and J genes are TRBV19 and TRBJ1-5, with D uncertain. The CDR3 extends over 13 amino acids. The V gene lost 8 bases and the J gene lost 0 bases, with 8 bases spanning the gap. From germline, CDR1 is LNHDA and CDR2 SQIVND (reference sequence). The CDR3 DNA is TGTGCCAGTGCTCGGGGTAGCAATCAGCCCCAGCATTTT. This encodes CASARGSNQPQHF.

The rearrangement links TRBV20-1 to TRBJ1-1; possible D gene TRBD1, 5 bases. Germline V lookup: CDR1 DFQATT, CDR2 SNEGSKA (reference sequence). The CDR3 extends over 11 amino acids. The V end lost 3 bases, the J end lost 6 bases, and 8 bases lay between the germline ends. CDR3 residues: CSARGGAEAFF. In DNA, the CDR3 is TGCAGTGCTAGGGGGGGAGCTGAAGCTTTCTTT.

V gene TRBV28 combines with J gene TRBJ2-1; TRBD2 aligns across 13 bases. The CDR3 length is 15 residues. Germline V gene data show CDR1 as MDHEN and CDR2 as SYDVKM. The V and J ends lost 6 bases and 6 bases, in that order; junction bases with no gene match: 5. CDR3 sequence: CASRPGLAGANEQFF. CDR3 nucleotide sequence: TGTGCCAGCAGACCAGGACTAGCGGGGGCCAATGAGCAGTTCTTC.

The chain uses TRBV19 and TRBJ1-4; 9 bases fit TRBD1. CDR1 is LNHDA and CDR2 is SQIVND in the germline V gene (reference sequence). The CDR3 contains 15 residues. J was trimmed by 3 bases and V by 6 bases; bases with no gene match: 5. The CDR3 DNA is TGTGCCAGTAGAAGGCGGGACAGGGCTAATGAAAAACTGTTTTTT. It translates to CASRRRDRANEKLFF.

This chain connects TRBV5-1 to TRBJ2-5; TRBD1 aligns across 8 bases. The CDR3 runs to 14 residues. V lost 0 bases, J lost 4 bases, and 2 bases stayed unmatched. The germline V gene has CDR1 SGHRS and CDR2 YFSETQ. CDR3: CASSLAGGRETQYF. CDR3 bases: TGCGCCAGCAGCTTGGCAGGGGGCCGAGAGACCCAGTACTTC.